The entry that follows covers one TCR beta chain sequence. The target antigen is unknown. The data were obtained in a study of cytomegalovirus exposure and HLA in healthy donors. Study overall: There were 88 million or so unique TCRs (from HLA-typed donors) in an early data release. Study results and caveats: Cytomegalovirus association was assigned to approximately 180 TCR beta chains. Further analysis was carried out later, and it showed several of the most significant clusters appearing linked to common viral pathogens. About 87% or about 30% of the time was how often most TCR beta V segments were productive, according to an earlier analysis.

The PCR made use of 60 Vbeta and 13 Jbeta primers. The protocol was immunoSEQ multiplex PCR, while the TCRdb copy is restricted to in-frame clones and leaves out a portion. Of more than 140,000 clones in the sample, almost 80% were seen once. The CDR3 spans 14 residues. V gave up 4 bases and J gave up 4 bases, with 14 bases separating them. Germline loops: CDR1 SGHDT, CDR2 YYEEEE. This sequence was found in a male donor in good health and CMV-seronegative. The specimen was PBMCs. The rearrangement links TRBV5-6 to TRBJ1-1, with D perhaps matching TRBD1 (6 bases). The CDR3 DNA follows: TGTGCCAGCAGCGGGGGGGCTAGGGGCACTGAAGCTTTCTTT. Its protein is CASSGGARGTEAFF.